What follows describes a single TCR beta chain. Antigen: not known. Positively selected for CCR7, the CD45RO-negative cells used as naive CD8 cells excluded terminally differentiated effector memory CD45RA+ cells. Donation came from healthy HIV-negative adults that had no recent acute infections or vaccinations. Caucasian adults living in Nashville, Tennessee, provided all samples. The data originate from a study of shared clonotypes between healthy human individuals. Overall study findings and caveats: Only blood was sampled; tissue repertoires likely differ. Non-shared clonotypes displayed generation probabilities falling below those of clonotypes present in all four donors.

Clones were sequenced by immunoSEQ multiplex PCR, and TCRdb holds only the in-frame ones, with some missing. In the table there are around 1.9 million clones, around 95% of which are singletons. The CDR3 length is 15 residues. Germline CDR1 GTSNPN, CDR2 SVGIG (reference sequence). V dropped 4 bases and J dropped 2; count of bases not matched to a gene: 7. This TCR was sampled from a man aged 18 to 30 in good health. Some clones in this sample may be carry-over from other donors' samples. The sample taken for sequencing was naive CD8+ T cells from PBMCs. The V call is TRBV30, the J call TRBJ2-1, with TRBD1 identical over 8 bases. The CDR3 spells CAWIYSGQAYNEQFF. The DNA of the CDR3 is TGTGCCTGGATTTATTCGGGACAGGCCTACAATGAGCAGTTCTTC.